This TCR beta chain was sequenced for a study of shared clonotypes between healthy human individuals. The naive CD8 population came from CD45RO-negative cells selected for CCR7, without terminally differentiated effector memory CD45RA+ cells. Donors included only healthy HIV-negative adults lacking recent acute infections or vaccinations. Germline assignment: CDR1 SNHLY and CDR2 FYNNEI. This CDR3 spans 16 amino acids. V was trimmed by 2 bases and J by 6 bases, leaving 20 bases between them. Generated by immunoSEQ multiplex PCR, the TCRdb table keeps only in-frame clones and is missing some. Of about 2.2 million clones listed, approximately 94% were seen once; the top ten hold 1.5% to 2%.

The gene calls are TRBV2 and TRBJ2-7; D is unclear. What was sequenced was naive CD8+ T cells from PBMCs. This receptor was identified in a man younger than 30 in good health. Some clones in this sample may be carry-over from other donors' samples. The CDR3 sequence is CASSERWGTDLSEQYF. The CDR3 DNA is TGTGCCAGCAGTGAACGGTGGGGAACGGACCTCTCCGAGCAGTACTTC.